This T cell receptor beta chain was identified during a study of T-cell reconstitution after alpha-beta-depleted transplantation in children. Study-wide points: Some patients' high day-60 TCRbeta diversity was attributed to recipient cells surviving conditioning. T-cell counts and diversity at one year following transplant were attributed mainly to newly produced T cells. About two months after transplant, alpha-beta T cells reportedly came from several hundred expanded graft clones.

The CDR3 length is 15 residues. The V and J ends lost 3 bases and 1 base, in that order; junction bases with no gene match: 6. The germline V gene encodes CDR1 SGHTA and CDR2 FQGTGA. A library of TCRbeta sequences, prepared with unique molecular identifiers, was generated. TCRdb passed the PCR reads through MiXCR, listing each CDR3 protein once. The table lists hundreds of thousands of distinct CDR3 sequences, 20% to 30% of them singletons. Ten or more counts support this clonotype. Its antigen is currently unknown. The chain recombines TRBV7-3 with TRBJ2-7, with 7 bases lining up with TRBD2. The sequence was collected from a girl aged 2 to 9 with Fanconi anemia, due to receive a stem cell transplant. Sequenced here: PBMCs, sampled before TCRalphabeta/CD19-depleted stem cell transplant. In DNA, the CDR3 is TGTGCCAGCAGCTTGGTTCCAGCGGGGTCCTACGAGCAGTACTTC. It codes for CASSLVPAGSYEQYF. The whole variable domain, remainder taken from reference TRBV7-3 and TRBJ2-7, is GAGVSQTPSNKVTEKGKYVELRCDPISGHTALYWYRQSLGQGPEFLIYFQGTGAADDSGLPNDRFFAVRPEGSVSTLKIQRTERGDSAVYLCASSLVPAGSYEQYFGPGTRLTVT.